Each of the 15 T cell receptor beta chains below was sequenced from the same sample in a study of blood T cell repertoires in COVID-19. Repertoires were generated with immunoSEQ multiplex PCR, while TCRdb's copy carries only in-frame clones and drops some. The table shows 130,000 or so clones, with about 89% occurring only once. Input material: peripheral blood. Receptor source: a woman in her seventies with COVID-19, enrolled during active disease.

CDR3 in amino acids: CASSPYGYEQYF. The CDR3 DNA reads TGTGCCAGCAGCCCGTACGGGTACGAGCAGTACTTC. V usage is TRBV7-9 and J usage is TRBJ2-7; D is ambiguous. V lost 5 bases and J lost 4, with 9 bases in between. Germline V CDR1 and CDR2: SEHNR, FQNEAQ (reference sequence). CDR3 length: 12 amino acids.

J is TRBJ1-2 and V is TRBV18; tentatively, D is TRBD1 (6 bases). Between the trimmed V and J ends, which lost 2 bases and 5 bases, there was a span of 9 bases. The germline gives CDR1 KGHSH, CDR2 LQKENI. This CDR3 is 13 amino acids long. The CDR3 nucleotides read TGTGCCAGCTCACCAGACAGGTTGTATGGCTACACCTTC. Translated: CASSPDRLYGYTF.

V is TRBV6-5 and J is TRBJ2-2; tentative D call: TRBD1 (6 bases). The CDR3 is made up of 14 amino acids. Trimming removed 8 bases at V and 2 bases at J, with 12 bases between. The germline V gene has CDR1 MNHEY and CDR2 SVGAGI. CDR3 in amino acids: CASHRELNTGELFF. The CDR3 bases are TGTGCCAGCCACAGGGAACTCAACACCGGGGAGCTGTTTTTT.

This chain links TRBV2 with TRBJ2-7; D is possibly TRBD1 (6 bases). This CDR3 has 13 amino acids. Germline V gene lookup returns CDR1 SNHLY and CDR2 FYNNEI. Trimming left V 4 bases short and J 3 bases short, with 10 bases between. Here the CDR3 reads CASSVLRGYEQYF. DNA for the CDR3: TGTGCCAGCAGTGTTCTCAGGGGCTACGAGCAGTACTTC. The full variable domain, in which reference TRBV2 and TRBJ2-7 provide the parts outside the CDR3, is EPEVTQTPSHQVTQMGQEVILRCVPISNHLYFYWYRQILGQKVEFLVSFYNNEISEKSEIFDDQFSVERPDGSNFTLKIRSTKLEDSAMYFCASSVLRGYEQYFGPGTRLTVT.

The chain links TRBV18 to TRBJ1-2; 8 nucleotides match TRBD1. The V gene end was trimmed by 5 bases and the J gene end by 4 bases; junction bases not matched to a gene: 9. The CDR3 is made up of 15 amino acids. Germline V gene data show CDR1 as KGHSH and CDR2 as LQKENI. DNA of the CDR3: TGTGCCAGCTCATCGTCGGACAGGGTGGGCTATGGCTACACCTTC. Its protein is CASSSSDRVGYGYTF.

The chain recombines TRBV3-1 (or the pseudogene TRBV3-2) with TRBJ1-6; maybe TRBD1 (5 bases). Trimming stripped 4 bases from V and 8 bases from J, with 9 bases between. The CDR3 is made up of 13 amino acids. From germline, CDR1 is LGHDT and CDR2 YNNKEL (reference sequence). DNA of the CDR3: TGTGCCAGCAGCCCCCGGGGGGATTCACCCCTCCACTTT. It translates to CASSPRGDSPLHF.

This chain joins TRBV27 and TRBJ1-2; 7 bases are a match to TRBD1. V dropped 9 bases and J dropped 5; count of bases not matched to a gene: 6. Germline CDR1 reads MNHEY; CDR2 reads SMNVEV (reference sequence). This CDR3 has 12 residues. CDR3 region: CASRQGPYGYTF. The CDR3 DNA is TGTGCCAGTAGACAGGGCCCTTATGGCTACACCTTC.

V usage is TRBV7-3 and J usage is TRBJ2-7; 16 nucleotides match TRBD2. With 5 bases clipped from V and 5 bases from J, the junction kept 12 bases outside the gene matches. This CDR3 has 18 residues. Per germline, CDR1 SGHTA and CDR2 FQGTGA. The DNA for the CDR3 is TGTGCCAGCAGCCCTCAGGGACTAGCGGGGGGGAAATCCCACGAGCAGTACTTC. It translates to CASSPQGLAGGKSHEQYF.

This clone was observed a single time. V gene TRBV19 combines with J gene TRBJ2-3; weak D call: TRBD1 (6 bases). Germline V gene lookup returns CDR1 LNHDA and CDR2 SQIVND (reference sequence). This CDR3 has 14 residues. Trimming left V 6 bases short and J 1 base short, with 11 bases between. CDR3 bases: TGTGCCAGTAGCTCTGGACAGCGCACAGATACGCAGTATTTT. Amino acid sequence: CASSSGQRTDTQYF.

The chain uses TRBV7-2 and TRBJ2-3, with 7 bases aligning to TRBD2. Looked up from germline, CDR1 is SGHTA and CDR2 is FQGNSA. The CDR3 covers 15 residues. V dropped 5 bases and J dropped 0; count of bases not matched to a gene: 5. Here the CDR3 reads CASSQSGASTDTQYF. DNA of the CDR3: TGTGCCAGCAGCCAAAGCGGGGCTAGCACAGATACGCAGTATTTT.

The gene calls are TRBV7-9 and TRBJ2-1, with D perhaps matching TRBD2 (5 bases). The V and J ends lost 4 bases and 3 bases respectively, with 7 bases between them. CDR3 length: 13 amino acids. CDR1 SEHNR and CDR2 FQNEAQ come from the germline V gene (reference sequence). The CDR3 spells CASSSDYYNEQFF. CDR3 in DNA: TGTGCCAGCAGCTCTGACTACTACAATGAGCAGTTCTTC.

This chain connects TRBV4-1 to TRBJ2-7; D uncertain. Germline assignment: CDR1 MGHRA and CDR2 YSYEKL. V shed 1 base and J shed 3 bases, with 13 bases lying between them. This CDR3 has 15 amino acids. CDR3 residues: CASSQGADEYYEQYF. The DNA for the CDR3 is TGCGCCAGCAGCCAAGGGGCAGACGAATACTACGAGCAGTACTTC.

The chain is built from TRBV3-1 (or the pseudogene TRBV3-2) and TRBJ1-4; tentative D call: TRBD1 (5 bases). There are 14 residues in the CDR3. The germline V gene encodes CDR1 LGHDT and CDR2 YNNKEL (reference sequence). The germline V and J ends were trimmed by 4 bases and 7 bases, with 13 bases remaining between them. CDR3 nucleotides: TGTGCCAGCAGCCGAGAGGGGCTCCCTGAAAAACTGTTTTTT. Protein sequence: CASSREGLPEKLFF.

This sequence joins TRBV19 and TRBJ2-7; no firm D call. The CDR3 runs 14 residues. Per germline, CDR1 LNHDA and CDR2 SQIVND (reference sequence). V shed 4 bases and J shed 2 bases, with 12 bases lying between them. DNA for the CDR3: TGTGCCAGTAGTAGGTCGGCGGTTACCTACGAGCAGTACTTC. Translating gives CASSRSAVTYEQYF.

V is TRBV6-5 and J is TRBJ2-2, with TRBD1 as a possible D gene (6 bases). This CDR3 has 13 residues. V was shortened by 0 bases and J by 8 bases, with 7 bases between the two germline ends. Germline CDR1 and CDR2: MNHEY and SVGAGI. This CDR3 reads CASSYSDRGELFF. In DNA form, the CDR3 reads TGTGCCAGCAGTTACTCTGACAGGGGGGAGCTGTTTTTT.